Below are 16 T cell receptor beta chains sequenced from a single sample in a study of OX40 agonist ivuxolimab in advanced cancers. Assay: immunoSEQ multiplex PCR; the TCRdb copy retains only in-frame clones and omits some. The sample holds 90,000 to 150,000 clones, 85% to 90% seen once. The sample consisted of CD4+ or CD8+ T cells sorted from blood, taken in a trial of the OX40 agonist ivuxolimab. These receptors originate from an adult with an advanced solid tumor such as melanoma, head and neck, liver or kidney cancer.

The rearrangement uses TRBV4-2 and TRBJ1-5, with TRBD1 matching 9 bases. Trimming at V came to 11 bases and at J to 4 bases, leaving 9 bases not matched to a gene. The CDR3 has 14 amino acids. CDR1 and CDR2 (germline): LGHNA, YNFKEQ. The CDR3 protein is CASSGGQGNQPQHF. The CDR3 DNA follows: TGTGCCTCCTCAGGGGGACAGGGAAATCAGCCCCAGCATTTT.

In the case of this clone: The sample holds other DNA sequences that translate to the same CDR3. The V and J genes are TRBV5-6 and TRBJ2-5, with D perhaps matching TRBD1 or TRBD2 (5 bases each). The CDR3 has 14 amino acids. V lost 4 bases and J lost 1, with 11 bases in between. Germline CDR1 and CDR2: SGHDT and YYEEEE. The CDR3 nucleotides are TGTGCCAGCAGCCCAGGGACGGTCCAAGAGACCCAGTACTTC. Residues: CASSPGTVQETQYF.

The genes are TRBV6-4 and TRBJ2-1; D gene uncertain. Trimming left V 5 bases short and J 4 bases short, with 9 bases between. The germline V gene has CDR1 MRHNA and CDR2 SNTAGT. This CDR3 comprises 13 residues. CDR3 sequence (DNA): TGTGCCAGCAGTCCCCACGGTTACAATGAGCAGTTCTTC. Protein product: CASSPHGYNEQFF.

This clone appeared a single time. This chain connects TRBV2 to TRBJ2-5; 8 positions agree with TRBD1. J lost 5 bases, V lost 7 bases, and 6 bases had no gene match. CDR3 length: 13 amino acids. Germline loops: CDR1 SNHLY, CDR2 FYNNEI. Here the CDR3 DNA reads TGTGCCAGCAAGTCAGGGGGCCGTGAGACCCAGTACTTC. It translates to CASKSGGRETQYF.

The V call is TRBV10-1, the J call TRBJ2-1, with TRBD2 matching over 8 bases. The germline V gene has CDR1 WNHNN and CDR2 SYGVQD (reference sequence). V shed 0 bases, J shed 3 bases, and the junction held 4 bases outside the gene matches. The CDR3 is 16 amino acids. CDR3 sequence (DNA): TGCGCCAGCAGTGAGTCTGGCGGGGGGTACTACAATGAGCAGTTCTTC. It translates to CASSESGGGYYNEQFF.

This chain connects TRBV7-2 to TRBJ1-6; no reliable D call. V gave up 4 bases and J gave up 10 bases, with 8 bases separating them. Germline CDR1 reads SGHTA; CDR2 reads FQGNSA. The CDR3 consists of 12 residues. CDR3 nucleotides: TGTGCCAGCAGCTCTAAATGGTCACCCCTCCACTTT. Translation gives CASSSKWSPLHF.

The chain joins TRBV10-3 to TRBJ2-3; the D is unclear. Per germline, CDR1 ENHRY and CDR2 SYGVKD. Between the trimmed V and J ends, which lost 0 bases and 4 bases, there was a span of 14 bases. The CDR3 is 16 amino acids. Here the CDR3 reads CAISESLDRLADTQYF. Written as DNA, the CDR3 is TGTGCCATCAGTGAGTCGCTTGACCGATTGGCAGATACGCAGTATTTT.

This chain uses TRBV7-9 with TRBJ2-2; D is perhaps TRBD1 (6 bases). The CDR3 is 17 residues long. Trimming removed 5 bases at V and 3 bases at J, with 19 bases between. CDR1 and CDR2 (germline): SEHNR, FQNEAQ (reference sequence). The CDR3 sequence: CASSPQWGLRDTGELFF. CDR3 DNA sequence: TGTGCCAGCAGCCCACAGTGGGGGCTCAGGGACACCGGGGAGCTGTTTTTT.

The chain joins TRBV10-1 to TRBJ2-7, with a possible D match to TRBD1 (5 bases). There are 14 residues in the CDR3. V lost 0 bases and J lost 6, with 12 bases in between. Germline values: CDR1 WNHNN, CDR2 SYGVQD (reference sequence). The CDR3 DNA is TGCGCCAGCAGTGAGTCGAGACAGATGGGCGAGCAGTACTTC. This encodes CASSESRQMGEQYF.

V is TRBV28 and J is TRBJ2-7, with D perhaps TRBD1 (6 bases). This CDR3 comprises 14 residues. V gave up 7 bases and J gave up 3 bases, with 16 bases separating them. The V gene's germline CDR1 is MDHEN and CDR2 SYDVKM. The CDR3 here is CASTPSDSYYEQYF. DNA of the CDR3: TGTGCCAGCACTCCATCGGACAGTTACTACGAGCAGTACTTC.

This clone was counted between two and nine times. The CDR3 nucleotides read TGCGCCAGCAGTTTTACAGGGGGAGAGGAGGGCTACACCTTC. Its protein is CASSFTGGEEGYTF. The gene calls are TRBV5-1 and TRBJ1-2; 8 bases fit TRBD1. The germline CDR1 and CDR2 sequences are SGHRS and YFSETQ. The CDR3 totals 14 residues. Trimming at V came to 5 bases and at J to 8 bases, leaving 11 bases not matched to a gene.

The CDR3 region has the DNA TGCGCCAGCAGCCAAGAGGCTGTGGGAAACGAGCAGTACTTC. This codes for CASSQEAVGNEQYF. V usage is TRBV4-1 and J usage is TRBJ2-7; D uncertain. V lost 0 bases and J 5 bases, leaving 11 bases between the germline ends. The germline V gene has CDR1 MGHRA and CDR2 YSYEKL. The CDR3 is 14 residues long.

V usage is TRBV28 and J usage is TRBJ1-2; maybe TRBD1 (6 bases). Germline lookup yields CDR1 MDHEN and CDR2 SYDVKM. V was trimmed by 5 bases and J by 4 bases, leaving 11 bases between them. The CDR3 covers 13 residues. CDR3 coding DNA: TGTGCCAGCAGTGACGGGACACCCTATGGCTACACCTTC. It translates to CASSDGTPYGYTF.

The chain links TRBV6-1 to TRBJ1-6; no clear D gene. The CDR3 has 14 amino acids. Deletions cut 7 bases from V and 0 bases from J, with 7 bases between. CDR1 is MNHNS and CDR2 is SASEGT in the germline V gene. This chain's CDR3 is CASKGYSYNSPLHF. The CDR3 DNA reads TGTGCCAGCAAGGGATACTCCTATAATTCACCCCTCCACTTT.

This clone was observed a single time. The chain couples TRBV7-9 to TRBJ2-7; D remains ambiguous. V was pared by 0 bases and J by 3 bases, with 9 bases between. Germline V lookup: CDR1 SEHNR, CDR2 FQNEAQ (reference sequence). The CDR3 covers 14 residues. The CDR3 sequence: CASSLAGLGYEQYF. CDR3 DNA sequence: TGTGCCAGCAGCTTAGCAGGGTTAGGCTACGAGCAGTACTTC. Full variable domain (rest looked up from reference TRBV7-9 and TRBJ2-7): DTGVSQNPRHKITKRGQNVTFRCDPISEHNRLYWYRQTLGQGPEFLTYFQNEAQLEKSRLLSDRFSAERPKGSFSTLEIQRTEQGDSAMYLCASSLAGLGYEQYFGPGTRLTVT.

The chain uses TRBV19 and TRBJ1-1, with TRBD1 as a possible D gene (5 bases). In germline, CDR1 is LNHDA, CDR2 SQIVND (reference sequence). This CDR3 has 15 amino acids. Trimming shortened V by 5 bases and J by 1 base, and 14 bases separated the two germline ends. This chain's CDR3 is CASSSAGAQNTEAFF. CDR3 DNA sequence: TGTGCCAGTAGTTCTGCCGGGGCTCAGAACACTGAAGCTTTCTTT.